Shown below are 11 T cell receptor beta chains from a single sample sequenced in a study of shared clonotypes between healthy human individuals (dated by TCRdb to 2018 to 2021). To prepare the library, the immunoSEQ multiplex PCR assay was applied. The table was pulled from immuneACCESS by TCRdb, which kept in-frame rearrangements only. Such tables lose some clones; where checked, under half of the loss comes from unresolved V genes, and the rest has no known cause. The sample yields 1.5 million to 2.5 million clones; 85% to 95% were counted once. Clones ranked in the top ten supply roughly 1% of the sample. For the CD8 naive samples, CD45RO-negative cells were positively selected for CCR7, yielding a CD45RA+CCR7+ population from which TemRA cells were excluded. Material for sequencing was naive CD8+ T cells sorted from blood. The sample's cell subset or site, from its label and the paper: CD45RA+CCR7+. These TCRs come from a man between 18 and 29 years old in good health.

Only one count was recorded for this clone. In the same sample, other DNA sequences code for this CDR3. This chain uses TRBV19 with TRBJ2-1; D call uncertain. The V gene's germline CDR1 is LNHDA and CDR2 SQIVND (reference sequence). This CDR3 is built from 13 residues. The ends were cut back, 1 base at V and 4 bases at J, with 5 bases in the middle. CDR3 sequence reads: CASSIGLYNEQFF. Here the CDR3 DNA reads TGTGCCAGTAGTATAGGCCTGTACAATGAGCAGTTCTTC. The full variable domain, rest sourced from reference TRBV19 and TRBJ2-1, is DGGITQSPKYLFRKEGQNVTLSCEQNLNHDAMYWYRQDPGQGLRLIYYSQIVNDFQKGDIAEGYSVSREKKESFPLTVTSAQKNPTAFYLCASSIGLYNEQFFGPGTRLTVL.

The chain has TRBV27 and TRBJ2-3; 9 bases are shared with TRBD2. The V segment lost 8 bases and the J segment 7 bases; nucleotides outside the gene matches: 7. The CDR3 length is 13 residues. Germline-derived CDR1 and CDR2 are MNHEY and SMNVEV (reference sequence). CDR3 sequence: CASASSGTNTQYF. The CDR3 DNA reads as TGTGCCAGCGCGTCTAGCGGGACGAATACGCAGTATTTT.

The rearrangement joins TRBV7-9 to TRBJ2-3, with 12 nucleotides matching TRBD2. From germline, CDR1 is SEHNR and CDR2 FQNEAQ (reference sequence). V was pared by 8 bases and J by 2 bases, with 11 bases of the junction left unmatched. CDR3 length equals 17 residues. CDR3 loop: CASQKTGLAGNTDTQYF. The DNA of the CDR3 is TGTGCCAGCCAAAAGACCGGACTAGCGGGGAACACAGATACGCAGTATTTT.

The CDR3 nucleotides read TGTGCCAGCAGCTTAGTGCCCGGCCAAGAGACCCAGTACTTC. Translating it yields CASSLVPGQETQYF. The chain links TRBV7-8 to TRBJ2-5, with no clear D. The V end was cut by 1 base, the J end by 1 base, with 7 bases between. The CDR3 loop spans 14 amino acids. Looked up from germline, CDR1 is SGHVS and CDR2 is FQNEAQ.

CDR3 amino acids: CASSLGQRPYNEQFF. CDR3 nucleotide sequence: TGTGCCAGTAGTCTCGGACAGCGACCATACAATGAGCAGTTCTTC. The chain combines TRBV19 with TRBJ2-1; a weak D match, TRBD1 (6 bases). Germline V gene lookup returns CDR1 LNHDA and CDR2 SQIVND (reference sequence). The CDR3 is 15 amino acids. Trimming took off 5 bases at V and 4 bases at J, with 15 bases between the two ends.

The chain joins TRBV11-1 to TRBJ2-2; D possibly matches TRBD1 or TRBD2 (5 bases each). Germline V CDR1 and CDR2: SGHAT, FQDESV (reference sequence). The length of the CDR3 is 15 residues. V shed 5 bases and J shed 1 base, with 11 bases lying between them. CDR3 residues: CASSPGAQNTGELFF. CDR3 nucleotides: TGTGCCAGCAGCCCCGGGGCGCAGAACACCGGGGAGCTGTTTTTT. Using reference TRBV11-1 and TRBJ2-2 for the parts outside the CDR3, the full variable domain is EAEVAQSPRYKITEKSQAVAFWCDPISGHATLYWYRQILGQGPELLVQFQDESVVDDSQLPKDRFSAERLKGVDSTLKIQPAELGDSAMYLCASSPGAQNTGELFFGEGSRLTVL.

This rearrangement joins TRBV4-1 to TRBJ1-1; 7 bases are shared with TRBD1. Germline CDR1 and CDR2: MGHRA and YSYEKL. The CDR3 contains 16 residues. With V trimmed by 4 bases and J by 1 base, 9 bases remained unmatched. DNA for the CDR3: TGCGCCAGCAGCCCGATTGGGACAGCTCAGAACACTGAAGCTTTCTTT. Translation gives CASSPIGTAQNTEAFF.

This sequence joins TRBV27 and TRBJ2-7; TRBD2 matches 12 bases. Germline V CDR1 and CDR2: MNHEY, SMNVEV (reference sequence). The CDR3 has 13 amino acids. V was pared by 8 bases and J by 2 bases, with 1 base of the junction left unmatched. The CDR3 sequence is CASRLAGAYEQYF. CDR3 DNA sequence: TGTGCCAGCCGACTAGCGGGAGCCTACGAGCAGTACTTC.

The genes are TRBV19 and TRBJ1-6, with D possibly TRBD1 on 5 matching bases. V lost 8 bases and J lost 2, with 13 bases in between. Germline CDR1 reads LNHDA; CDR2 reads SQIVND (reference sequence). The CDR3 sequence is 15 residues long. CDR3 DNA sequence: TGTGCCAGTTGTAGGGGAGATCCCTATAATTCACCCCTCCACTTT. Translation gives CASCRGDPYNSPLHF.

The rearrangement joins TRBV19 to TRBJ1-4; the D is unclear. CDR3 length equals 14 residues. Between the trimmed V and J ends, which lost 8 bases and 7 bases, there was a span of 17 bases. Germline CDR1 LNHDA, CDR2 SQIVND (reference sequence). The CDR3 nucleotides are TGTGCCAGTCGCTATTCAGAGGATCGTGAAAAACTGTTTTTT. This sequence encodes CASRYSEDREKLFF.

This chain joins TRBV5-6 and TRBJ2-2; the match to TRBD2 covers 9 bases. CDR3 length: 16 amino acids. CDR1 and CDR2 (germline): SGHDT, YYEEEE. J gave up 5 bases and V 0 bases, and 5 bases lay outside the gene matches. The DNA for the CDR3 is TGTGCCAGCAGCTTGGCGGTAGCGGGGGAGACCGGGGAGCTGTTTTTT. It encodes CASSLAVAGETGELFF.